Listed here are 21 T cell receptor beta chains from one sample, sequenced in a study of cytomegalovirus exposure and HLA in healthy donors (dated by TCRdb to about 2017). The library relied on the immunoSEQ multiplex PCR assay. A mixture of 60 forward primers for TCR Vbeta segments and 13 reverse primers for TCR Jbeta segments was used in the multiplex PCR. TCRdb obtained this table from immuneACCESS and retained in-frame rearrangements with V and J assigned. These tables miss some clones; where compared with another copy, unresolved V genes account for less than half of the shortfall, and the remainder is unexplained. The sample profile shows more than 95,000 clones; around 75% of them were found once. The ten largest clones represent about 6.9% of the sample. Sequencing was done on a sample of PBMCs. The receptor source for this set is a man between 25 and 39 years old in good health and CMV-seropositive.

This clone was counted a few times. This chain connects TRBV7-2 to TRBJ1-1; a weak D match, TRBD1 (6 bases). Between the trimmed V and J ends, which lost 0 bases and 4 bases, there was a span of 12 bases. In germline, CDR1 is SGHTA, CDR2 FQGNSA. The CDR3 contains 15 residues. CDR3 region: CASSLAMAGATEAFF. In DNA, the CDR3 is TGTGCCAGCAGCTTAGCGATGGCAGGGGCCACTGAAGCTTTCTTT.

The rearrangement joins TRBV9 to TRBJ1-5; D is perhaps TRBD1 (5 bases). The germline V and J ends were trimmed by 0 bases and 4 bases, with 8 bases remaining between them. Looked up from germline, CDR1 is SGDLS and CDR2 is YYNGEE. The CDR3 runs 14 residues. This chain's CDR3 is CASSVGQINQPQHF. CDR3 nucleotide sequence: TGTGCCAGCAGCGTAGGACAGATTAATCAGCCCCAGCATTTT.

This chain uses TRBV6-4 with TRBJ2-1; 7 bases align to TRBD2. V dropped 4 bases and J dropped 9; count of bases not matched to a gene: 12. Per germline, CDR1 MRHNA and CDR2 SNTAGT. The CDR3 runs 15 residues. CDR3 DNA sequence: TGTGCCAGCAGTGCATGGGGGGGGACTTTTGGTGAGCAGTTCTTC. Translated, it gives CASSAWGGTFGEQFF.

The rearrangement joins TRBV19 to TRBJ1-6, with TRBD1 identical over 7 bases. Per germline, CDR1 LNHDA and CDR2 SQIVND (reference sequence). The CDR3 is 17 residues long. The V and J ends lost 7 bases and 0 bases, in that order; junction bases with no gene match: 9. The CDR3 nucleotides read TGTGCCAGTACGGCAGGGGGTCCCGGCTCCTATAATTCACCCCTCCACTTT. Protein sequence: CASTAGGPGSYNSPLHF.

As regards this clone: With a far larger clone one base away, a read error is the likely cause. The CDR3 DNA is TGTGCCAGCAGCTTAGGAGGGGGGGCAGAGAGGCATTTT. Its translation: CASSLGGGAERHF. The V gene is TRBV7-8, the J gene TRBJ1-5, with D maybe TRBD1 (6 bases). This CDR3 contains 13 residues. In germline, CDR1 is SGHVS, CDR2 FQNEAQ. V gave up 1 base and J gave up 15 bases, with 16 bases separating them.

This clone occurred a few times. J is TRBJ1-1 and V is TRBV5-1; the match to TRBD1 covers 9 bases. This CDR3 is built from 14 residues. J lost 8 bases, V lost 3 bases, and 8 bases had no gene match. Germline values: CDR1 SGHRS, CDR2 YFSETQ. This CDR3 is CASSWAGDREEAFF. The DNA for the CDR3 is TGCGCCAGCAGCTGGGCTGGGGACAGGGAAGAAGCTTTCTTT.

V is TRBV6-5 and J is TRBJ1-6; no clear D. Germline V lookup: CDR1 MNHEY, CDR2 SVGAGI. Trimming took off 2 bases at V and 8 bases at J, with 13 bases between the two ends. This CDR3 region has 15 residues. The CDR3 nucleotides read TGTGCCAGCAGTTACGCGGGGAAGCAGGATTCACCCCTCCACTTT. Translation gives CASSYAGKQDSPLHF.

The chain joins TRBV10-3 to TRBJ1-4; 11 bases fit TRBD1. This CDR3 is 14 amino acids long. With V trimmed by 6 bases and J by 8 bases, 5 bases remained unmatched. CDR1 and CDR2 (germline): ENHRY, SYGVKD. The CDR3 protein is CAIRPGTGGEKLFF. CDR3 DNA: TGTGCCATCAGGCCCGGGACAGGGGGAGAAAAACTGTTTTTT.

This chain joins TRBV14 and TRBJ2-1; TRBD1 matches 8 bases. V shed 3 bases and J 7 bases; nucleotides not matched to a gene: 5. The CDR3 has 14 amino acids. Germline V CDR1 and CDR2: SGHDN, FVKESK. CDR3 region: CASSHRNRGNEQFF. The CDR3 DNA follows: TGTGCCAGCAGCCACCGGAACAGGGGGAATGAGCAGTTCTTC.

This CDR3 reads CASSNRQLSGNTIYF. For the CDR3, the DNA is TGTGCCAGCAGCAACAGACAGCTCTCTGGAAACACCATATATTTT. This chain uses TRBV5-6 with TRBJ1-3; D may be TRBD1 (5 bases). The CDR3 is 15 amino acids. Between the trimmed V and J ends, which lost 4 bases and 0 bases, there was a span of 11 bases. Germline lookup yields CDR1 SGHDT and CDR2 YYEEEE.

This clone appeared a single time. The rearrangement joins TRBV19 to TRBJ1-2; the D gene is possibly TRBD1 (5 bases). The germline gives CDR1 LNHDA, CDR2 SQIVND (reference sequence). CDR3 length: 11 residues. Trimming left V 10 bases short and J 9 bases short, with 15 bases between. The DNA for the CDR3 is TGTGCCACCCTGCAGGGCGTAAGCTACACCTTC. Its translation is CATLQGVSYTF. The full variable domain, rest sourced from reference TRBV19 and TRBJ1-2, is DGGITQSPKYLFRKEGQNVTLSCEQNLNHDAMYWYRQDPGQGLRLIYYSQIVNDFQKGDIAEGYSVSREKKESFPLTVTSAQKNPTAFYLCATLQGVSYTFGSGTRLTVV.

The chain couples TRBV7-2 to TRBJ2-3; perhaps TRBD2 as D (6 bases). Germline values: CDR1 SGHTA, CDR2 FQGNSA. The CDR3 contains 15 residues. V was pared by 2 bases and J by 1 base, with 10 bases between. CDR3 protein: CASSLYGGGTDTQYF. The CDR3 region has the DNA TGTGCCAGCAGCTTATATGGCGGGGGCACAGATACGCAGTATTTT. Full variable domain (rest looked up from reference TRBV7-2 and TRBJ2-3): GAGVSQSPSNKVTEKGKDVELRCDPISGHTALYWYRQSLGQGLEFLIYFQGNSAPDKSGLPSDRFSAERTGGSVSTLTIQRTQQEDSAVYLCASSLYGGGTDTQYFGPGTRLTVL.

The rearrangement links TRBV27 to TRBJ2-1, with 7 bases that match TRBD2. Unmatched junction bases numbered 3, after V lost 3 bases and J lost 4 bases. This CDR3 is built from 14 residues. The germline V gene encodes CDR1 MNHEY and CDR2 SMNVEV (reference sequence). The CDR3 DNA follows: TGTGCCAGCAGTTTGGGAGCGGGGTACAATGAGCAGTTCTTC. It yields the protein CASSLGAGYNEQFF.

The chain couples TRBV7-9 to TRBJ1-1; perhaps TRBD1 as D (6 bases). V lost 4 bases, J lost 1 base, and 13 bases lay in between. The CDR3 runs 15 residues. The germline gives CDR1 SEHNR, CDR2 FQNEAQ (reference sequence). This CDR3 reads CASSSSGDWNTEAFF. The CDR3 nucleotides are TGTGCCAGCAGCTCGTCAGGGGATTGGAACACTGAAGCTTTCTTT.

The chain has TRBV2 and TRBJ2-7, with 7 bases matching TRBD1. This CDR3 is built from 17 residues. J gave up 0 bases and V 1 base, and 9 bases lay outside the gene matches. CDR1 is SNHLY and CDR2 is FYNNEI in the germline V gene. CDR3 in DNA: TGTGCCAGCAGTGAAGTGGATACAGGGGCCTTCTCCTACGAGCAGTACTTC. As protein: CASSEVDTGAFSYEQYF.

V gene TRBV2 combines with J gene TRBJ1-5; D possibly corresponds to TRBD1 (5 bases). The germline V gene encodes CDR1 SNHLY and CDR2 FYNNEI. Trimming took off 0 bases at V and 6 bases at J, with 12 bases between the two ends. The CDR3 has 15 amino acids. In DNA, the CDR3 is TGTGCCAGCAGTGAAGCGCGTAGGGGCCCTCAGCCCCAGCATTTT. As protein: CASSEARRGPQPQHF.

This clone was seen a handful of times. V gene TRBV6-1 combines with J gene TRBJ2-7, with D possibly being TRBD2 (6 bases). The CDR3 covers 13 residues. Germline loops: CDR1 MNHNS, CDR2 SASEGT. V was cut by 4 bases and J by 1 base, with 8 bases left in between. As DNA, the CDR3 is TGTGCCAGCAGTGGGGGGAGGTCCTACGAGCAGTACTTC. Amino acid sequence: CASSGGRSYEQYF.

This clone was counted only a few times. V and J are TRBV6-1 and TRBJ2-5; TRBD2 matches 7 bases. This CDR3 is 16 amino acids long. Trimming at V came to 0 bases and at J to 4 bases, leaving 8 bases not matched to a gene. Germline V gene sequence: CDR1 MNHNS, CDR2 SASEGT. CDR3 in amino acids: CASSEATGLGSETQYF. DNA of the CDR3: TGTGCCAGCAGTGAAGCAACCGGACTAGGGTCAGAGACCCAGTACTTC.

CDR3 loop: CASAIQYNEQFF. Written as DNA, the CDR3 is TGTGCCAGCGCCATCCAGTACAATGAGCAGTTCTTC. The V call is TRBV2, the J call TRBJ2-1; no reliable D call. The CDR3 has 12 residues. The germline V and J ends were trimmed by 8 bases and 4 bases, with 9 bases remaining between them. CDR1 and CDR2 from the germline V gene are SNHLY and FYNNEI.

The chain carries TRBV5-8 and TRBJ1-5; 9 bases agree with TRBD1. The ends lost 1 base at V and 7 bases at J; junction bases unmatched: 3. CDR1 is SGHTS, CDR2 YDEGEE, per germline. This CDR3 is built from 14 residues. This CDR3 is CASSLTGGMQPQHF. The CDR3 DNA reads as TGTGCCAGCAGCTTGACAGGGGGCATGCAGCCCCAGCATTTT. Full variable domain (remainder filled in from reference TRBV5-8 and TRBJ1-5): EAGVTQSPTHLIKTRGQQATLRCSPISGHTSVYWYQQALGLGLQFLLWYDEGEERNRGNFPPRFSGRQFPNYSSELNVNALELEDSALYLCASSLTGGMQPQHFGDGTRLSIL.

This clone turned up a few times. DNA of the CDR3: TGCGCCAGCAGCTTATTCGGACAGGGAACTGAAGCTTTCTTT. Encoded protein: CASSLFGQGTEAFF. This rearrangement joins TRBV5-1 to TRBJ1-1; 8 bases fit TRBD1. The V segment lost 2 bases and the J segment 5 bases; nucleotides outside the gene matches: 5. This CDR3 spans 14 amino acids. Germline loops: CDR1 SGHRS, CDR2 YFSETQ.